This T cell receptor beta chain was recorded in a study of cytomegalovirus exposure and HLA in healthy donors. Overall study results and limits: The records held CMV serostatus as the only immune exposure information. Rare TCR sequences predominated, though certain public TCRs were found in many donors.

For this clone: Its antigen remains unknown.

A multiplex PCR was run with 60 Vbeta primers and 13 Jbeta primers. The protocol was immunoSEQ multiplex PCR, while the TCRdb copy is restricted to in-frame clones and leaves out a portion. Among approximately 72,000 clones, approximately 70% were seen once, and the ten largest hold roughly 22%. Trimming shortened V by 9 bases and J by 0 bases, and 21 bases separated the two germline ends. Germline CDR1 LNHDA, CDR2 SQIVND (reference sequence). The CDR3 runs to 18 residues. Sequenced sample: PBMCs. This chain connects TRBV19 to TRBJ2-6; D might be TRBD2 (5 bases). This receptor was identified in a man aged 40-49 years in good health and CMV-seropositive. CDR3: CASSPGWGAYSGANVLTF. The CDR3, as DNA: TGTGCCAGCTCGCCGGGATGGGGAGCCTACTCTGGGGCCAACGTCCTGACTTTC.